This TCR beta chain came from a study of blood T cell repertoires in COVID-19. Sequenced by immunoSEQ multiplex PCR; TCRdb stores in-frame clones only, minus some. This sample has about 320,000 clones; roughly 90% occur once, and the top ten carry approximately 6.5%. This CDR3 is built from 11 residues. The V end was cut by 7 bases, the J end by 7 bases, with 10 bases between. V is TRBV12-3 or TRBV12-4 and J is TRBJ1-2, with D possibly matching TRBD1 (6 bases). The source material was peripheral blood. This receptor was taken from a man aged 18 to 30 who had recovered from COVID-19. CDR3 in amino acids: CASTRGGGYTF. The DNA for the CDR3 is TGTGCCAGCACGAGAGGGGGTGGCTACACCTTC.